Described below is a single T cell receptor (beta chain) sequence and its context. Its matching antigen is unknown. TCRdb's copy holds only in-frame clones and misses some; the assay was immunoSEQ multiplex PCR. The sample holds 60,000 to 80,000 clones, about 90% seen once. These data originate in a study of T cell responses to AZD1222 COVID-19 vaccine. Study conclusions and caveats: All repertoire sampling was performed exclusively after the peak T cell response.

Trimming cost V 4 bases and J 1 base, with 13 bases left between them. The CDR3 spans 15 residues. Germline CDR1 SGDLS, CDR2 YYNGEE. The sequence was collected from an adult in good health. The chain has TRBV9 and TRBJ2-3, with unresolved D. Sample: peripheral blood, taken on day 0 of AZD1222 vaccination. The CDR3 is CASSPGPEGTDTQYF. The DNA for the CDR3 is TGTGCCAGCAGCCCCGGACCTGAGGGCACAGATACGCAGTATTTT. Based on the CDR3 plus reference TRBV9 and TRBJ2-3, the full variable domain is DSGVTQTPKHLITATGQRVTLRCSPRSGDLSVYWYQQSLDQGLQFLIQYYNGEERAKGNILERFSAQQFPDLHSELNLSSLELGDSALYFCASSPGPEGTDTQYFGPGTRLTVL.